The 5 T cell receptor beta chains below all came from one sample that was sequenced in a study of blood T cells in healthy people across ages. For the second PCR, which ran for roughly 7 to 11 cycles, a sample-barcoded 5' primer and a J-beta primer mix were used. TCRdb processed the 5' RACE reads anew with MiXCR; each CDR3 protein has one entry. The top ten hold about 20% of the sample, which has about a million distinct CDR3 sequences, approximately 50% seen once. The sample comprised blood. These receptors all come from an older woman in good health.

This clonotype was counted only a few times. The chain uses TRBV6-5 and TRBJ2-7; D call uncertain. Germline V gives CDR1 MNHEY, CDR2 SVGAGI. With 6 bases removed from V and 1 base from J, the gap between germline ends came to 16 bases. This CDR3 is built from 15 residues. The CDR3 here is CASSFRQTTSYEQYF. CDR3 nucleotide sequence: TGTGCCAGCAGCTTTAGACAAACCACTTCCTACGAGCAGTACTTC.

The J gene is TRBJ2-7, the V gene TRBV21-1; the table assigns TRBD1, which was not confirmed against the DNA. The end of the DNA aligns better with TRBJ2-5, so the J call may be wrong. TRBV21-1 is noted as a pseudogene. CDR3 length: 17 residues. CDR3: CASSKGTTGEEQETQYF. CDR3 DNA: TGTGCCAGCAGCAAAGGGACAACAGGGGAGGAACAAGAGACCCAGTACTTC.

The V and J genes are TRBV14 and TRBJ1-4; D may be TRBD1 (6 bases). The germline V gene encodes CDR1 SGHDN and CDR2 FVKESK. Trimming stripped 6 bases from V and 0 bases from J, with 11 bases between. The CDR3 runs 15 residues. For the CDR3, the DNA is TGTGCCAGCAGGACAGGAATTACAACTAATGAAAAACTGTTTTTT. This encodes CASRTGITTNEKLFF.

V gene TRBV12-3 or TRBV12-4 combines with J gene TRBJ1-5; D possibly corresponds to TRBD1 (6 bases). This CDR3 region has 16 residues. Trimming pared 3 bases from V and 4 bases from J, leaving 16 bases between. The CDR3 DNA sequence: TGTGCCAGCAGTTTTGAGCAGGGGATGTGGAATCAGCCCCAGCATTTT. Translation: CASSFEQGMWNQPQHF.

The genes are TRBV25-1 and TRBJ2-5, with D perhaps given as TRBD1 or TRBD2 (5 bases each). V was cut by 1 base and J by 5 bases, with 17 bases left in between. Looked up from germline, CDR1 is MGHDK and CDR2 is SYGVNS. There are 16 residues in the CDR3. CDR3 coding DNA: TGTGCCAGCAGTGAATTAACCGGGACGGCGAGGGAGACCCAGTACTTC. As protein: CASSELTGTARETQYF.